The clone carrying this T cell receptor beta chain was picked up a small number of times. Its specificity is unknown. This sample was taken from a study of blood T cells in healthy people across ages. Regarding the study as a whole: Donors of long life had a larger count of naive CD4+ cells and greater diversity than aged donors. Per million T cells, the diversity of TCR beta decreased roughly linearly as age advanced.

Next came a second PCR, run for about 6 to 12 cycles, which used a sample-barcoded 5' primer along with a J-beta primer mix. A single record per CDR3 protein comes from TCRdb applying MiXCR to the 5' RACE reads. The sample carries about 580,000 distinct CDR3 sequences, around half recorded once. Germline values: CDR1 SGHTA, CDR2 FQGNSA. The CDR3 length is 19 residues. The source of this sequence is an elderly man in good health. The rearrangement links TRBV7-2 to TRBJ2-4; 14 bases match TRBD2. The assigned J gene may be wrong: the sequence end matches TRBJ2-7 better. Sequencing was carried out using blood. The CDR3, as DNA: TGTGCCAGCAGTCGACCGAGGGGGACTAGCGGGAGATTAGCCTACGAGCAGTACTTC. Translating gives CASSRPRGTSGRLAYEQYF.